These T cell receptor beta chains were read from a single sample in a study of blood T cell repertoires in COVID-19. Using immunoSEQ multiplex PCR, the repertoire was profiled, and TCRdb retains in-frame clones only, with some absent. Of about 200,000 clones listed, 87% are singletons. The source material was peripheral blood. The receptors derive from a man aged 55 to 70 with active or convalescent COVID-19. Both conserved end residues are part of each CDR3. The D gene is left open where the match is weak. A clone size is listed for some rows: how often the clone was seen (once, few, many), or a class if it is expanded.

V gene	clone size	J gene	D gene	CDR3 DNA	CDR3 protein
TRBV2	-	TRBJ2-1	-	TGTGCCAGCAGTGAAGATAGGCTAGGGAGGAATGAGCAGTTCTTC	CASSEDRLGRNEQFF
TRBV10-2	-	TRBJ1-5	-	TGCGCCAGCAGTGTCACCGGGACACAAAATCAGCCCCAGCATTTT	CASSVTGTQNQPQHF
TRBV20-1	few	TRBJ1-1	-	TGCAGTGCTAGAGCGGGGACAGAAGCTTTCTTT	CSARAGTEAFF
TRBV29-1	-	TRBJ2-1	TRBD1	TGCAGCGTTGTCAGGGGGTCCTCCTACAATGAGCAGTTCTTC	CSVVRGSSYNEQFF
TRBV5-1	-	TRBJ2-3	TRBD1	TGCGCCAGCAGCCCTACCGCGAGGACAGGGACAGTCTCCCATACGCAGTATTTT	CASSPTARTGTVSHTQYF
TRBV27	-	TRBJ1-2	TRBD1	TGTGCCAGCAGTTCGCCGGGACAGGGCTTCTATGGCTACACCTTC	CASSSPGQGFYGYTF
TRBV30	-	TRBJ2-1	TRBD1	TGTGCCTGGACACCGGGACAGGGGGCCGGTGAGCAGTTCTTC	CAWTPGQGAGEQFF
TRBV2	-	TRBJ2-5	-	TGTGCCAGCAGTGATGCAGTCTTGGTGACCCAGTACTTC	CASSDAVLVTQYF
TRBV24-1	-	TRBJ2-7	TRBD1	TGTGCCACCAGTGATCCGGACAGGGCGAAATACGAGCAGTACTTC	CATSDPDRAKYEQYF
TRBV24-1	-	TRBJ2-2	-	TGTGCCACCAGTGATTTGGAGGGTACTGGCACCGGGGAGCTGTTTTTT	CATSDLEGTGTGELFF
TRBV4-1	-	TRBJ2-3	-	TGCGCCAGCAGCCATCCCTCCCCCGGGGGAACAGATACGCAGTATTTT	CASSHPSPGGTDTQYF
TRBV19	once	TRBJ1-4	TRBD1	TGTGCCAGTAGGGGGACAGCAACTAATGAAAAACTGTTTTTT	CASRGTATNEKLFF
TRBV19	-	TRBJ1-5	TRBD1	TGTGCCAGTAGTAAGGGGACAGGGTGGGGCAATCAGCCCCAGCATTTT	CASSKGTGWGNQPQHF
TRBV6-5	-	TRBJ2-2	TRBD1	TGTGCCAGCAGTCGGGACAGGGTTAACACCGGGGAGCTGTTTTTT	CASSRDRVNTGELFF
TRBV7-2	-	TRBJ1-3	-	TGTGCCAGCAGCATCCGAGGTGTACAGGGATCGGGAAACACCATATATTTT	CASSIRGVQGSGNTIYF
TRBV4-2	-	TRBJ1-1	-	TGTGCCAGCAGCCTCACTCGCGGGACCCCTGCGGCGGACACTGAAGCTTTCTTT	CASSLTRGTPAADTEAFF
TRBV5-6	few	TRBJ2-3	-	TGTGCCAGCAGTCCAGGGCTCCCAGATACGCAGTATTTT	CASSPGLPDTQYF
TRBV6-5	medium-sized	TRBJ2-5	-	TGTGCCAGCAGTTACTCGATGGCAGGAGAGACCCAGTACTTC	CASSYSMAGETQYF
TRBV6-5	-	TRBJ2-7	TRBD1	TGTGCCAGCAGTCCCCCGACAGGGGGCTTGTACGAGCAGTACTTC	CASSPPTGGLYEQYF
TRBV29-1	-	TRBJ2-5	TRBD2	TGCAGCGTGGCTAGCGGGGGGGGCCAAGAGACCCAGTACTTC	CSVASGGGQETQYF
TRBV6-5	-	TRBJ2-7	-	TGTGCCAGCAGTTACTCGAACAGGGCGTCCTACGAGCAGTACTTC	CASSYSNRASYEQYF
TRBV2	once	TRBJ2-2	-	TGTGCCAGCAGGGGGACTTTCACCGGGGAGCTGTTTTTT	CASRGTFTGELFF
TRBV28	-	TRBJ1-1	-	TGTGCCAGCCACGGGAGGGGGGGCGCGTCTGAAGCTTTCTTT	CASHGRGGASEAFF
TRBV18	-	TRBJ1-1	TRBD1	TGTGCCAGCTCACCTACACAGGGGGCTGGTAACGAAGCTTTCTTT	CASSPTQGAGNEAFF
TRBV6-6	-	TRBJ1-1	TRBD1	TGTGCCAGCAGTACTGGGAAGGGGGCGCCGGACACTGAAGCTTTCTTT	CASSTGKGAPDTEAFF
TRBV10-3	-	TRBJ1-5	-	TGTGCCATCAGTGACAGTGGCAATCAGCCCCAGCATTTT	CAISDSGNQPQHF
TRBV6-5	once	TRBJ1-2	TRBD1	TGTGCCAGCAGCCCGACCCGGACAGGGAACTATGGCTACACCTTC	CASSPTRTGNYGYTF
TRBV23-1	-	TRBJ2-1	TRBD2	TGCGCCAGCAGTCAATCAAGCCAGCGGGGGTATTACAATGAGCAGTTCTTC	CASSQSSQRGYYNEQFF
TRBV6-1	-	TRBJ2-2	TRBD1	TGTGCCAGCAGTGAAGCTGGGACAGTGAACACCGGGGAGCTGTTTTTT	CASSEAGTVNTGELFF